A single sample is the source of the 24 T cell receptor beta chains below, sequenced in a study of blood T cells in healthy people across ages. With a J-beta primer mix and a sample-barcoded 5' primer, a second PCR ran 7 to 11 cycles. TCRdb fed the 5' RACE reads into MiXCR, producing one record per CDR3 protein. The table records some 710,000 distinct CDR3 sequences, roughly 20% of them present only once. The material sequenced was blood. Receptors were obtained from a man in his 70s in good health.

J is TRBJ1-1 and V is TRBV7-2; 9 bases are a match to TRBD1. The germline gives CDR1 SGHTA, CDR2 FQGNSA. The ends lost 5 bases at V and 4 bases at J; junction bases unmatched: 17. The CDR3 length is 18 residues. The CDR3 coding sequence is TGTGCCAGCAGCCCTCGACTACTGACAGGGGGGGAAAGCACTGAAGCTTTCTTT. Amino acid sequence: CASSPRLLTGGESTEAFF.

This clonotype was seen a handful of times. This chain links TRBV24-1 with TRBJ2-5; no clear D gene. The better agreement between TRBJ2-1 and the DNA end casts doubt on the J call. This CDR3 contains 15 residues. Per the germline V gene, CDR1 is KGHDR and CDR2 is SFDVKD. CDR3 nucleotides: TGTGCCACCAGTGATTCTAGGACGCAAACCAATGAGCAGTTCTTC. Its protein product is CATSDSRTQTNEQFF.

The V gene is TRBV11-2, the J gene TRBJ1-1; D unclear. Germline-derived CDR1 and CDR2 are SGHAT and FQNNGV. Trimming removed 1 base from V and 0 bases from J, with 9 bases in between. CDR3 size: 15 residues. CDR3 DNA sequence: TGTGCCAGCAGCTTAGGCTGGGGTATGAACACTGAAGCTTTCTTT. It encodes CASSLGWGMNTEAFF.

This clonotype turned up a few times. This chain connects TRBV19 to TRBJ1-6; 7 bases match TRBD1. The germline CDR1 and CDR2 sequences are LNHDA and SQIVND (reference sequence). This CDR3 is built from 14 residues. Trimming removed 6 bases from V and 7 bases from J; junction bases left unmatched: 6. The CDR3 DNA reads TGTGCCAGTAGCCAAACAGGGGCGAATTCACCCCTCCACTTT. Translated: CASSQTGANSPLHF. Based on the CDR3 plus reference TRBV19 and TRBJ1-6, the full variable domain is DGGITQSPKYLFRKEGQNVTLSCEQNLNHDAMYWYRQDPGQGLRLIYYSQIVNDFQKGDIAEGYSVSREKKESFPLTVTSAQKNPTAFYLCASSQTGANSPLHFGNGTRLTVT.

Ten or more counts support this clonotype. The gene calls are TRBV5-1 and TRBJ2-1; D gene unclear. The germline CDR1 and CDR2 sequences are SGHRS and YFSETQ. This CDR3 contains 14 residues. Deletions cut 4 bases from V and 2 bases from J, with 10 bases between. The CDR3 spells CASSPGWAYNEQFF. In DNA form, the CDR3 reads TGCGCCAGCAGCCCAGGATGGGCCTACAATGAGCAGTTCTTC.

This clonotype was seen repeatedly, ten times or more. J is TRBJ2-1 and V is TRBV4-3, with TRBD2 as a possible D gene (5 bases). Germline CDR1 LGHNA, CDR2 YSLEER. This CDR3 has 15 amino acids. Deletions cut 0 bases from V and 5 bases from J, with 11 bases between. CDR3 residues: CASSQEDLNHNEQFF. CDR3 DNA: TGCGCCAGCAGCCAAGAGGACTTAAACCACAATGAGCAGTTCTTC.

The CDR3 coding sequence is TGCGCCAGCAGCTTCTTGGCAGGGGGACAGAACACTGAAGCTTTCTTT. It translates to CASSFLAGGQNTEAFF. This sequence joins TRBV5-1 and TRBJ1-1; 7 bases map to TRBD1. Germline V gene lookup returns CDR1 SGHRS and CDR2 YFSETQ. Germline trimming cut 2 bases from V and 1 base from J; bases unmatched to any gene: 8. CDR3 length: 16 residues.

This chain uses TRBV7-2 with TRBJ1-3; the match to TRBD1 covers 9 bases. This CDR3 has 16 amino acids. The trim removed 5 bases at V and 4 bases at J, leaving 9 bases unmatched. Germline CDR1 and CDR2: SGHTA and FQGNSA. The CDR3 DNA reads TGTGCCAGCAGCGAAACACAGGGGGCGAGAGGAAACACCATATATTTT. Protein: CASSETQGARGNTIYF. Filled out from reference TRBV7-2 and TRBJ1-3, the complete variable domain reads GAGVSQSPSNKVTEKGKDVELRCDPISGHTALYWYRQSLGQGLEFLIYFQGNSAPDKSGLPSDRFSAERTGGSVSTLTIQRTQQEDSAVYLCASSETQGARGNTIYFGEGSWLTVV.

V gene TRBV20-1 combines with J gene TRBJ1-1; possible D gene TRBD1, 5 bases. The germline gives CDR1 DFQATT, CDR2 SNEGSKA (reference sequence). The length of the CDR3 is 13 residues. Trimming removed 1 base from V and 5 bases from J, with 11 bases in between. The CDR3 loop is CSARVAGRTEAFF. DNA of the CDR3: TGCAGTGCTAGAGTCGCAGGGCGGACTGAAGCTTTCTTT.

The chain carries TRBV20-1 and TRBJ2-5; D remains unclear. The V end lost 1 base, the J end lost 5 bases, and 8 bases lay between the germline ends. Germline V lookup: CDR1 DFQATT, CDR2 SNEGSKA (reference sequence). The CDR3 runs to 12 residues. CDR3 sequence reads: CSARATQETQYF. CDR3 coding DNA: TGCAGTGCTAGAGCTACCCAGGAGACCCAGTACTTC.

This clonotype occurred a few times. The chain is built from TRBV5-1 and TRBJ2-1, with no clear D. V lost 4 bases to trimming and J lost 8 bases, with 7 bases between them. Germline lookup yields CDR1 SGHRS and CDR2 YFSETQ. The CDR3 spans 11 residues. The CDR3 DNA reads as TGCGCCAGCAGCGCCGACGATGAGCAGTTCTTC. It specifies CASSADDEQFF.

V usage is TRBV15 and J usage is TRBJ2-1; 7 bases agree with TRBD1. Germline-derived CDR1 and CDR2 are LNHNV and YYDKDF (reference sequence). V shed 1 base and J 6 bases; nucleotides not matched to a gene: 6. The CDR3 covers 15 residues. In DNA form, the CDR3 reads TGTGCCACCAGCAGAGGACAGGGCTACTTCAATGAGCAGTTCTTC. Translated: CATSRGQGYFNEQFF.

The chain carries TRBV12-3 or TRBV12-4 and TRBJ1-5, with a weak D call TRBD1 (6 bases). Deletions cut 3 bases from V and 7 bases from J, with 16 bases between. This CDR3 comprises 15 residues. The CDR3 here is CASSLGGGAGQPQHF. The CDR3 coding sequence is TGTGCCAGCAGTTTGGGCGGGGGCGCAGGGCAGCCCCAGCATTTT.

V is TRBV10-3 and J is TRBJ2-5, with 11 nucleotides matching TRBD2. Germline values: CDR1 ENHRY, CDR2 SYGVKD. After removal of 3 bases from V and 2 bases from J, the junction contained 5 bases not matched to a gene. The CDR3 extends over 16 amino acids. In DNA form, the CDR3 reads TGTGCCATCAGTGACCTAGCGGGGGGAGGTCAAGAGACCCAGTACTTC. Residues: CAISDLAGGGQETQYF.

This clonotype occurred a few times. The chain uses TRBV7-6 and TRBJ1-3; no clear D. V was pared by 1 base and J by 1 base, with 14 bases between. In germline, CDR1 is SGHVS, CDR2 FNYEAQ. The CDR3 spans 17 residues. The CDR3 spells CASSLGGMVGSGNTIYF. The DNA for the CDR3 is TGTGCCAGCAGCTTAGGCGGGATGGTAGGGTCTGGAAACACCATATATTTT.

V is TRBV24-1 and J is TRBJ2-3, with 10 bases aligning to TRBD1. The CDR3 has 16 amino acids. Germline assignment: CDR1 KGHDR and CDR2 SFDVKD. V was pared by 5 bases and J by 7 bases, with 11 bases of the junction left unmatched. CDR3 sequence: CATSGPRDRGTNTQYF. CDR3 in DNA: TGTGCCACCAGTGGACCACGGGACAGGGGTACAAATACGCAGTATTTT.

J is TRBJ2-5 and V is TRBV18, with D uncertain. Germline V CDR1 and CDR2: KGHSH, LQKENI. V dropped 6 bases and J dropped 4 bases, with 12 bases sitting between them. This CDR3 has 13 residues. The CDR3 bases are TGTGCCAGCTCCCCTCACCCGGGAGAGACCCAGTACTTC. It translates to CASSPHPGETQYF.

J is TRBJ1-2 and V is TRBV20-1; tentative D call: TRBD1 (5 bases). The CDR3 spans 14 residues. Germline CDR1 reads DFQATT; CDR2 reads SNEGSKA (reference sequence). V lost 3 bases and J 2 bases, leaving 13 bases between the germline ends. In nucleotides, the CDR3 is TGCAGTGCTAGTAGTCCGGGGACGAACTATGGCTACACCTTC. It yields the protein CSASSPGTNYGYTF.

This clonotype has more than one count but fewer than ten. The CDR3 DNA reads TGTGCCTGGAGTGGGCCGGGAGGATTCACAGATACGCAGTATTTT. It yields the protein CAWSGPGGFTDTQYF. V gene TRBV30 combines with J gene TRBJ2-3; 7 bases fit TRBD2. The CDR3 runs to 15 residues. V trimming: 1 base; J trimming: 2 bases; junction bases outside the gene matches: 6. Germline V gene lookup returns CDR1 GTSNPN and CDR2 SVGIG (reference sequence).

V is TRBV5-5 and J is TRBJ1-3; D is unclear. Germline V gene lookup returns CDR1 SGHKS and CDR2 YYEKEE (reference sequence). V shed 0 bases and J shed 7 bases, with 14 bases lying between them. CDR3 length equals 15 residues. The CDR3 sequence is CASSLDGFRRNTIYF. As DNA, the CDR3 is TGTGCCAGCAGCTTGGACGGGTTCAGGAGGAACACCATATATTTT.

This clonotype was seen at least ten times. This chain links TRBV14 with TRBJ2-1; 8 nucleotides align to TRBD1. Germline V gene sequence: CDR1 SGHDN, CDR2 FVKESK. The CDR3 extends over 18 amino acids. Trimming at V came to 0 bases and at J to 0 bases, leaving 7 bases not matched to a gene. The CDR3 DNA reads TGTGCCAGCAGCCAAGACGGCAGGGGGCTGAGCTCCTACAATGAGCAGTTCTTC. Protein product: CASSQDGRGLSSYNEQFF.

The sample holds a few counts of this clonotype. It may be a read error: a sequence one base away is much more abundant. The chain joins TRBV7-9 to TRBJ2-3; unclear D gene. Trimming pared 5 bases from V and 0 bases from J, leaving 3 bases between. CDR3 length: 12 residues. The germline CDR1 and CDR2 sequences are SEHNR and FQNEAQ (reference sequence). CDR3 sequence (DNA): TGTGCCAGCAGCAACAGCACAGATACGCAGTATTTT. The encoded protein is CASSNSTDTQYF.

The chain is built from TRBV20-1 and TRBJ2-5; tentatively, D is TRBD1 or TRBD2 (6 bases each). The CDR3 contains 12 residues. V shed 6 bases and J shed 5 bases, with 13 bases lying between them. Germline CDR1 is DFQATT and CDR2 is SNEGSKA (reference sequence). CDR3 in amino acids: CSAEKGGETQYF. As DNA, the CDR3 is TGCAGTGCCGAGAAAGGGGGGGAGACCCAGTACTTC.

V is TRBV6-4 and J is TRBJ2-2; 10 positions agree with TRBD2. This CDR3 is 16 amino acids long. Unmatched junction bases numbered 8, after V lost 3 bases and J lost 7 bases. Germline-derived CDR1 and CDR2 are MRHNA and SNTAGT. The CDR3 loop is CASSELAGAPGGELFF. The CDR3 DNA reads TGTGCCAGCAGTGAGCTAGCGGGAGCGCCGGGCGGGGAGCTGTTTTTT.